Each of the 18 T cell receptor beta chains below was sequenced from the same sample in a study of T-cell memory formation after mild COVID-19. TCRdb re-derived calls from the 5' RACE reads in MiXCR, one entry per CDR3 protein. The table lists 500,000 to 550,000 distinct CDR3 sequences, about a fifth of them singletons. Sequencing input: PBMCs or a T cell subset sorted from them (not recorded which). These receptor sequences come from an adult woman who had mild COVID-19 (a few samples of this study predate the infection). Cell type and time point are not known.

This clonotype was seen only a few times. The rearrangement uses TRBV4-1 and TRBJ1-1; 7 nucleotides line up with TRBD1. Germline values: CDR1 MGHRA, CDR2 YSYEKL. The CDR3 sequence is 16 residues long. After removal of 1 base from V and 0 bases from J, the junction contained 5 bases not matched to a gene. The CDR3 spells CASSQAFGTVNTEAFF. CDR3 nucleotide sequence: TGCGCCAGCAGCCAAGCCTTCGGGACAGTGAACACTGAAGCTTTCTTT.

This clonotype was seen a handful of times. The chain links TRBV12-3 or TRBV12-4 to TRBJ1-1; no reliable D call. V was pared by 4 bases and J by 1 base, with 4 bases between. This CDR3 region has 12 residues. CDR3 region: CASSWENTEAFF. CDR3 coding DNA: TGTGCCAGCAGTTGGGAGAACACTGAAGCTTTCTTT.

This clonotype was counted between two and nine times. V is TRBV20-1 and J is TRBJ2-3; no firm D call. The length of the CDR3 is 13 residues. The V and J ends lost 5 bases and 1 base respectively, with 10 bases between them. Germline assignment: CDR1 DFQATT and CDR2 SNEGSKA (reference sequence). CDR3 residues: CSAWKGGTDTQYF. CDR3 sequence (DNA): TGCAGTGCTTGGAAAGGAGGCACAGATACGCAGTATTTT.

The J gene is TRBJ2-7, the V gene TRBV4-1, with D possibly matching TRBD2 (6 bases). V was cut by 3 bases and J by 3 bases, with 21 bases left in between. The CDR3 spans 17 residues. Germline V gene lookup returns CDR1 MGHRA and CDR2 YSYEKL. The CDR3 loop reads CASSQAWGEVSFYEQYF. The DNA of the CDR3 is TGCGCCAGCAGCCAGGCCTGGGGGGAGGTCAGCTTCTACGAGCAGTACTTC.

This clonotype was counted only a few times. J is TRBJ2-7 and V is TRBV12-3 or TRBV12-4; D is uncertain. The CDR3 extends over 13 amino acids. V dropped 0 bases and J dropped 9 bases, with 12 bases sitting between them. The CDR3, as DNA: TGTGCCAGCAGTTTAGCGCTCGCCCTTCGGCAGTACTTC. Residues: CASSLALALRQYF.

The chain couples TRBV7-9 to TRBJ1-4, with TRBD1 matching 9 bases. The CDR3 spans 15 residues. The junction had 9 bases not matched to a gene; V was cut back by 5 bases and J by 8 bases. Per germline, CDR1 SEHNR and CDR2 FQNEAQ (reference sequence). CDR3 sequence (DNA): TGTGCCAGCAGCCTCAGGCGGACAGGGGAAGAAAAACTGTTTTTT. Its translation is CASSLRRTGEEKLFF.

This clonotype was observed a few times. The chain has TRBV5-1 and TRBJ1-1; no firm D call. The V gene's germline CDR1 is SGHRS and CDR2 YFSETQ. Trimming removed 1 base from V and 4 bases from J, with 14 bases in between. The CDR3 spans 15 residues. Written as DNA, the CDR3 is TGCGCCAGCAGCTTGATTACGGGGATGACCACTGAAGCTTTCTTT. Translating gives CASSLITGMTTEAFF.

This clonotype showed up just a few times. The rearrangement uses TRBV5-1 and TRBJ2-7; D is ambiguous. The CDR3 is 15 residues long. The germline V gene has CDR1 SGHRS and CDR2 YFSETQ. V dropped 3 bases and J dropped 6 bases, with 19 bases sitting between them. The CDR3 spells CASSSDWIPISEQYF. CDR3 nucleotides: TGCGCCAGCAGCTCCGACTGGATCCCCATCTCCGAGCAGTACTTC. The full variable domain, completed using reference TRBV5-1 and TRBJ2-7, is KAGVTQTPRYLIKTRGQQVTLSCSPISGHRSVSWYQQTPGQGLQFLFEYFSETQRNKGNFPGRFSGRQFSNSRSEMNVSTLELGDSALYLCASSSDWIPISEQYFGPGTRLTVT.

This clonotype was observed a handful of times. V and J are TRBV7-6 and TRBJ1-1; tentatively, D is TRBD1 (5 bases). V was shortened by 1 base and J by 0 bases, with 12 bases between the two germline ends. Looked up from germline, CDR1 is SGHVS and CDR2 is FNYEAQ. CDR3 length equals 16 residues. CDR3 loop: CASSLVGRGMNTEAFF. The CDR3 nucleotides read TGTGCCAGCAGCTTAGTGGGCCGGGGGATGAACACTGAAGCTTTCTTT.

The rearrangement uses TRBV12-3 or TRBV12-4 and TRBJ1-4; the D is unclear. The germline V and J ends were trimmed by 3 bases and 7 bases, with 12 bases remaining between them. The CDR3 loop spans 14 amino acids. In DNA form, the CDR3 reads TGTGCCAGCAGTTTCGGCGTGGTAGGTGAAAAACTGTTTTTT. This codes for CASSFGVVGEKLFF.

This clonotype turned up a few times. This chain links TRBV7-2 with TRBJ2-1, with 8 bases lining up with TRBD2. J was trimmed by 3 bases and V by 1 base; bases with no gene match: 5. The CDR3 has 16 amino acids. Per the germline V gene, CDR1 is SGHTA and CDR2 is FQGNSA. The CDR3 DNA reads as TGTGCCAGCAGCTTAGTAGCGGGATCTCACTACAATGAGCAGTTCTTC. Protein: CASSLVAGSHYNEQFF.

The CDR3 sequence: CASSFGQNAYGYTF. DNA for the CDR3: TGCGCCAGCAGCTTCGGACAGAATGCCTATGGCTACACCTTC. V is TRBV5-1 and J is TRBJ1-2; perhaps TRBD1 as D (6 bases). The CDR3 spans 14 residues. CDR1 and CDR2 (germline): SGHRS, YFSETQ. Between the trimmed V and J ends, which lost 2 bases and 4 bases, there was a span of 12 bases.

In nucleotides, the CDR3 is TGTGCCAGCAGTTTTACAGGGAACGGGGAGCTGTTTTTT. It translates to CASSFTGNGELFF. The rearrangement links TRBV27 to TRBJ2-2, with D tentatively TRBD1 (6 bases). Germline V lookup: CDR1 MNHEY, CDR2 SMNVEV (reference sequence). Trimming cost V 3 bases and J 7 bases, with 9 bases left between them. The length of the CDR3 is 13 residues.

The genes are TRBV20-1 and TRBJ2-5; D not certain. V dropped 4 bases and J dropped 7 bases, with 7 bases sitting between them. Germline-derived CDR1 and CDR2 are DFQATT and SNEGSKA (reference sequence). This CDR3 has 10 amino acids. The CDR3 sequence: CSANKATQYF. CDR3 sequence (DNA): TGCAGTGCTAATAAAGCGACCCAGTACTTC.

The sample holds a few counts of this clonotype. This chain uses TRBV19 with TRBJ1-2; 8 bases line up with TRBD1. This CDR3 is 15 amino acids long. The germline CDR1 and CDR2 sequences are LNHDA and SQIVND (reference sequence). Trimming cost V 3 bases and J 6 bases; bases outside gene matches: 9. The CDR3 DNA is TGTGCCAGTAGTATCCTGACAGGGGCAGGGGATGGCTACACCTTC. Translation: CASSILTGAGDGYTF.

In this sample, this clonotype turned up a few times. The genes are TRBV7-2 and TRBJ2-5, with TRBD2 as a possible D gene (5 bases). V was cut by 1 base and J by 5 bases, with 14 bases left in between. Looked up from germline, CDR1 is SGHTA and CDR2 is FQGNSA. The CDR3 consists of 15 residues. Here the CDR3 reads CASSLVATFGETQYF. The CDR3 nucleotides are TGTGCCAGCAGCTTAGTAGCGACATTCGGGGAGACCCAGTACTTC.

This clonotype was seen a few times. J is TRBJ2-7 and V is TRBV4-2, with 7 nucleotides matching TRBD2. Germline lookup yields CDR1 LGHNA and CDR2 YNFKEQ. The ends lost 3 bases at V and 5 bases at J; junction bases unmatched: 10. The CDR3 has 15 amino acids. This CDR3 reads CASSQPGTNHDEQYF. The CDR3 nucleotides read TGTGCCAGCAGCCAGCCCGGGACTAACCACGACGAGCAGTACTTC.

This clonotype appeared many times. This chain links TRBV20-1 with TRBJ2-1; TRBD1 might be the D (6 bases). The CDR3 extends over 14 amino acids. The germline CDR1 and CDR2 sequences are DFQATT and SNEGSKA (reference sequence). V gave up 3 bases and J gave up 4 bases, with 13 bases separating them. As DNA, the CDR3 is TGCAGTGCTAGGTCCCCAGGGGTTTACAATGAGCAGTTCTTC. Its translation: CSARSPGVYNEQFF.